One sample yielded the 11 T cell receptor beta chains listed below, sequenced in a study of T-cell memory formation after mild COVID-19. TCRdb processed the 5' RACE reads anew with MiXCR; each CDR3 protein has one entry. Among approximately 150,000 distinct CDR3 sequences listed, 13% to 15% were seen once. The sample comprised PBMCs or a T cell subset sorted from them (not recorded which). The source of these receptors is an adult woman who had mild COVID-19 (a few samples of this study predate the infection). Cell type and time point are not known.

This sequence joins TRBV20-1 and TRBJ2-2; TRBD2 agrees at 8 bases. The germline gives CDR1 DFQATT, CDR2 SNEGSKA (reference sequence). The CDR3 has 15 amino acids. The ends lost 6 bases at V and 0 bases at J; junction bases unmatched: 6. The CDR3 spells CSASLAGTNTGELFF. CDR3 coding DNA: TGCAGTGCCAGCTTAGCGGGGACGAACACCGGGGAGCTGTTTTTT.

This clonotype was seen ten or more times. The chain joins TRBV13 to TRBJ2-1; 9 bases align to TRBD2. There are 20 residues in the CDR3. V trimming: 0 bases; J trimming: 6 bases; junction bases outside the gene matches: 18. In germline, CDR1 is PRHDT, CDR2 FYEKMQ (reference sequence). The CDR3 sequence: CASSLGPSSLLGREGNEQFF. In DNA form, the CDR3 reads TGTGCCAGCAGCTTAGGTCCCTCCTCCCTGTTAGGGCGGGAGGGCAATGAGCAGTTCTTC.

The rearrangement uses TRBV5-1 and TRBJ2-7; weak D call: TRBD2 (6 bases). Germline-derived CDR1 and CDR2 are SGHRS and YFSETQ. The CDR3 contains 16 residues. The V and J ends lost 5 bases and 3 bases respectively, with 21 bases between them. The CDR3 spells CASRNDPSARIYEQYF. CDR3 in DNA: TGCGCCAGCAGGAATGATCCTAGCGCACGAATCTACGAGCAGTACTTC.

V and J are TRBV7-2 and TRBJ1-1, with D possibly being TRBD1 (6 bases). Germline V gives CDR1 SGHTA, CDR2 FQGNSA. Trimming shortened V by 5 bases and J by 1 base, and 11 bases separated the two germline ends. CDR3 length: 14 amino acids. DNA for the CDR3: TGTGCCAGCAGCCCCTGGACAGAGAACACTGAAGCTTTCTTT. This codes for CASSPWTENTEAFF.

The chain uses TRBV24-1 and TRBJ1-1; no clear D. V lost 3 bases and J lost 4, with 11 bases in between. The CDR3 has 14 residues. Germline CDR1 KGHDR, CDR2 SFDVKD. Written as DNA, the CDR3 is TGTGCCACCAGTGATCGCAGCGGGCGCACTGAAGCTTTCTTT. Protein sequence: CATSDRSGRTEAFF.

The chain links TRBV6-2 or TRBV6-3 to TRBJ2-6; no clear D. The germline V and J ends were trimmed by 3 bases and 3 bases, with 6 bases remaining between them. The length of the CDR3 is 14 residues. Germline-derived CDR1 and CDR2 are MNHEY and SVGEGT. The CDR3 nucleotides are TGTGCCAGCAGTTATGTGAGTGGGGCCAACGTCCTGACTTTC. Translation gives CASSYVSGANVLTF.

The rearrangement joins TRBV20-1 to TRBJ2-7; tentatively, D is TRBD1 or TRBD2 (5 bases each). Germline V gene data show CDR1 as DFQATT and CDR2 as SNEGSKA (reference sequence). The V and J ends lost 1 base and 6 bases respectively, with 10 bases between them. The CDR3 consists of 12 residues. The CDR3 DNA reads TGCAGTGCTAGAGCCCCTGGGGGCGAGCAGTACTTC. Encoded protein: CSARAPGGEQYF.

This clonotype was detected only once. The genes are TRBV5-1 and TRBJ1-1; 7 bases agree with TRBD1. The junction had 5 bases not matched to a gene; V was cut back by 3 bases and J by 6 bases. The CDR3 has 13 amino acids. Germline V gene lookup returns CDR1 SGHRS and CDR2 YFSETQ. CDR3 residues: CASSSNRGSEAFF. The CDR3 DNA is TGCGCCAGCAGCTCCAACAGGGGTTCTGAAGCTTTCTTT.

CDR3 sequence (DNA): TGCAGCGTCTGGACAGACTCAAACATTCAGTACTTC. Translating it yields CSVWTDSNIQYF. V gene TRBV29-1 combines with J gene TRBJ2-4; D possibly corresponds to TRBD1 (6 bases). The ends were cut back, 6 bases at V and 6 bases at J, with 12 bases in the middle. CDR3 length: 12 amino acids. CDR1 and CDR2 from the germline V gene are SQVTM and ANQGSEA.

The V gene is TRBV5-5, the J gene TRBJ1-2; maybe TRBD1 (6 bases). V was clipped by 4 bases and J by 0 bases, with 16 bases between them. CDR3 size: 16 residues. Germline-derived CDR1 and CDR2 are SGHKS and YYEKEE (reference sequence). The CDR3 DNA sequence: TGTGCCAGCAGCCCTAATCGGGGGCACACTAACTATGGCTACACCTTC. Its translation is CASSPNRGHTNYGYTF.

This CDR3 is CASQQGGYLSGANVLTF. For the CDR3, the DNA is TGTGCCAGCCAGCAGGGGGGGTATCTCTCTGGGGCCAACGTCCTGACTTTC. The genes are TRBV11-2 and TRBJ2-6; D assignment may be TRBD1 or TRBD2 (7 bases each). This CDR3 has 17 amino acids. The V gene lost 8 bases and the J gene lost 0 bases, with 17 bases spanning the gap. CDR1 is SGHAT and CDR2 is FQNNGV in the germline V gene. The whole variable domain, filled in from reference TRBV11-2 and TRBJ2-6, reads EAGVAQSPRYKIIEKRQSVAFWCNPISGHATLYWYQQILGQGPKLLIQFQNNGVVDDSQLPKDRFSAERLKGVDSTLKIQPAKLEDSAVYLCASQQGGYLSGANVLTFGAGSRLTVL.